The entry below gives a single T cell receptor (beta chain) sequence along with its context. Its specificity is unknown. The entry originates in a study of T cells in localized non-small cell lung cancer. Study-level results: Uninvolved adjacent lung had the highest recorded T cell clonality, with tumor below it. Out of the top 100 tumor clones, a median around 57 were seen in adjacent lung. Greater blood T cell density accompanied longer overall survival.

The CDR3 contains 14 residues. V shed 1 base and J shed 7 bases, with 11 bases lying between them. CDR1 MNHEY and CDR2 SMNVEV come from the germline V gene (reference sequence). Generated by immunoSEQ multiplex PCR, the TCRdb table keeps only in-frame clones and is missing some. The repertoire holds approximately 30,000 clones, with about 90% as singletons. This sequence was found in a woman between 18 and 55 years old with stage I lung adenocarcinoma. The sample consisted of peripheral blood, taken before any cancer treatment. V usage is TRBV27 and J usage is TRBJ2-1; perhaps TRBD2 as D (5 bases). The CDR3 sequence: CASSLFLLGNEQFF. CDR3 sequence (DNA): TGTGCCAGCAGTTTATTTTTACTAGGTAATGAGCAGTTCTTC.